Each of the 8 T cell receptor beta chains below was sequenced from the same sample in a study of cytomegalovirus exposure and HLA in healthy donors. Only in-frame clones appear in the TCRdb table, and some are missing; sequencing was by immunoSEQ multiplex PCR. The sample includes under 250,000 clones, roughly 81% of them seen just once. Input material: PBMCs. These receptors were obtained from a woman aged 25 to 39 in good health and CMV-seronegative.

DNA for the CDR3: TGTGCCAGCAGCCAAGAGGGGACAGGGGAGGGCTACACCTTC. Protein sequence: CASSQEGTGEGYTF. The chain has TRBV4-2 and TRBJ1-2, with 10 bases lining up with TRBD1. Trimming removed 0 bases from V and 8 bases from J; junction bases left unmatched: 3. Germline V lookup: CDR1 LGHNA, CDR2 YNFKEQ. The CDR3 is 14 amino acids.

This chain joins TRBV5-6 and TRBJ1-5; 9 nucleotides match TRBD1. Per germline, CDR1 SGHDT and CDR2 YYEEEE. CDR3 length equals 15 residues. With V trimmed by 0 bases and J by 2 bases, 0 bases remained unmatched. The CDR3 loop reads CASSLGDRGNQPQHF. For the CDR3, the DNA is TGTGCCAGCAGCTTGGGGGACAGGGGCAATCAGCCCCAGCATTTT.

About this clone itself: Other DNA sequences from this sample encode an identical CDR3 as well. CDR3 nucleotide sequence: TGTGCCAGCTCACCACGGCAGGGTACCTACGAGCAGTACTTC. Translated: CASSPRQGTYEQYF. This chain links TRBV18 with TRBJ2-7, with D possibly being TRBD1 (5 bases). V lost 1 base and J 2 bases, leaving 9 bases between the germline ends. This CDR3 region has 14 residues. CDR1 KGHSH and CDR2 LQKENI come from the germline V gene.

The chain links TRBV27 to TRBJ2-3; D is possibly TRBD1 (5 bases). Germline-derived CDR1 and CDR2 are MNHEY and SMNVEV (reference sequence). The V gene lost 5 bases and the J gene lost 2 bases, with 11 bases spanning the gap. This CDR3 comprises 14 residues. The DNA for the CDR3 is TGTGCCAGCAGTCCTTGGGGCCACACAGATACGCAGTATTTT. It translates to CASSPWGHTDTQYF.

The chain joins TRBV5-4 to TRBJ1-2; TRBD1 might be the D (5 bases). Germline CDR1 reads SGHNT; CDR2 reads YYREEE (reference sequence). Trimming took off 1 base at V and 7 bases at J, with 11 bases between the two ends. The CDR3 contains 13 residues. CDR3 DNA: TGTGCCAGCAGCTTGAAGGTCCAGGGTGGCTACACCTTC. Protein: CASSLKVQGGYTF.

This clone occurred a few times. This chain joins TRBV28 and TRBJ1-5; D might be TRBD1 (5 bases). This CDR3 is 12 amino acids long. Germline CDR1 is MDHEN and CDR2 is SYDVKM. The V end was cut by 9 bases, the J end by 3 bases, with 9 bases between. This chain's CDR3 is CASWGLNQPQHF. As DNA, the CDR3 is TGTGCCAGTTGGGGCCTCAATCAGCCCCAGCATTTT.

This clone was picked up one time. CDR3 bases: TGTGCCAGCAGTCCTCCCCCAGCGGGCCGACAGGAGACCCAGTACTTC. Translating gives CASSPPPAGRQETQYF. The chain carries TRBV5-4 and TRBJ2-5, with a possible D match to TRBD2 (6 bases). Per the germline V gene, CDR1 is SGHNT and CDR2 is YYREEE (reference sequence). The CDR3 length is 16 residues. Trimming shortened V by 5 bases and J by 5 bases, and 22 bases separated the two germline ends.

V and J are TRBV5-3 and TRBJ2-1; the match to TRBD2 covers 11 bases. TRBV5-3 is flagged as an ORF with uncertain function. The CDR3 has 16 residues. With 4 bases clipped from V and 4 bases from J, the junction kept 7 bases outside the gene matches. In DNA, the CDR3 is TGTGCCAGAAGCCACCCGCGGACTAGCGGGTACAATGAGCAGTTCTTC. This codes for CARSHPRTSGYNEQFF.